In its sample, the clone carrying this TCR beta chain was seen once. Its antigen is unidentified. The data were produced by immunoSEQ multiplex PCR, yet TCRdb's version contains in-frame clones alone and is incomplete. The sample holds just under 40,000 clones, around nine tenths seen once. These data come from a study of PD-L1 blockade in urothelial cancer. On the study more broadly: Prior chemotherapy in patients spanned 0 to 3 regimens. Per blood sample, T cells had a median of around 140,000.

Sample contribution per patient ranged from 1 to 8, covering pretreatment and on-treatment. The J segment lost 0 bases and the V segment lost 0 bases, leaving 7 bases of the junction unmatched. CDR3 length: 19 amino acids. Germline CDR1 reads SGHRS; CDR2 reads YFSETQ. Study-wide results and caveats: Sub-median blood TCR clonality before treatment predicted longer survival.

The source material was PBMCs, sampled around atezolizumab (anti-PD-L1) treatment. This chain connects TRBV5-1 to TRBJ2-6, with 9 nucleotides matching TRBD1. This receptor was obtained from a man aged 60 to 69 with urothelial cancer. DNA of the CDR3: TGCGCCAGCAGCTTGGATCGGACAGGGGCTAGCTCTGGGGCCAACGTCCTGACTTTC. As protein: CASSLDRTGASSGANVLTF. The full variable domain, its missing parts supplied by reference TRBV5-1 and TRBJ2-6, is KAGVTQTPRYLIKTRGQQVTLSCSPISGHRSVSWYQQTPGQGLQFLFEYFSETQRNKGNFPGRFSGRQFSNSRSEMNVSTLELGDSALYLCASSLDRTGASSGANVLTFGAGSRLTVL.